The clone carrying this T cell receptor (beta chain) ranks as medium-sized. Its target is not known. This CDR3 is built from 15 residues. Germline V CDR1 and CDR2: SGHNT, YENEEA. J lost 5 bases, V lost 1 base, and 4 bases had no gene match. Authors' data handling: Researchers built a distant-metastasis classifier for papillary thyroid cancer that drew on CDR3 differences across clinicopathological groups. TCRdb re-clonotyped the PCR reads through MiXCR. The V and J calls come from TCRdb's annotation, not from the publication. In the table there are 6,000 to 8,500 clones, 3% to 3.5% of which are singletons. The record originates from a study of metastatic and nonmetastatic thyroid tumors. Whole-study context: Comparison of repertoires was carried out across blood and tumor or nodule tissue from malignant and benign thyroid patients. Whole-study results and caveats: Compared with benign nodules, malignant thyroid tumors were reported to have significantly higher TCR beta diversity in both blood and tumor.

Patients had received no treatment of any kind before thyroid surgery. The clonotype originates from a female donor with papillary thyroid cancer or a benign thyroid nodule (not recorded which). Some clones in this sample may be carry-over from other donors' samples. Material: tumor tissue. The chain uses TRBV11-3 and TRBJ2-1; TRBD2 matches at 8 bases. The CDR3 loop is CASSLVGGADNEQFF. DNA for the CDR3: TGTGCCAGCAGCTTAGTCGGGGGGGCAGACAATGAGCAGTTCTTC.